This entry is about one TCR beta chain. The antigen is unknown. This sample is part of a study of regulatory T cells in long-lasting Graves disease. Arm-PCR with iRepertoire HTBI primers amplified the CDR3 regions for these TCR beta libraries. Original processing notes: Identified segments across samples numbered fewer than 80 TRBV and more than 11 TRBJ. TCRdb reprocessed the multiplex PCR reads via MiXCR and lists one record per CDR3 protein. The V and J calls reflect TCRdb's pipeline rather than the authors' work. This sample yields roughly 420,000 distinct CDR3 sequences, of which 12% to 15% are seen a single time; approximately 15% belongs to the top ten. Time point of the sample: newly diagnosed GD, antithyroid drugs for less than 3 months. PBMC-derived RNA was used for the TCR library. Study-level findings and limits: With persistent disease, TRBV28, TRBJ1-2 and TRBJ2-5 were the favored segments.

The V gene end was trimmed by 4 bases and the J gene end by 6 bases; junction bases not matched to a gene: 4. This CDR3 is 14 amino acids long. Germline CDR1 LNHDA, CDR2 SQIVND (reference sequence). These sequences were also reported in another study, on T cells in Graves' hyperthyroidism and ophthalmopathy. From that report: Each diagnosis drew on symptoms, thyroxine, TRAb, thyroid ultrasound and orbital computed tomography findings.

This receptor was taken from a woman in her forties or fifties with Graves disease. V usage is TRBV19 and J usage is TRBJ2-1, with 9 bases matching TRBD2. This specimen consisted of peripheral blood mononuclear cells (PBMCs), obtained at new diagnosis, from a patient treated with antithyroid drugs. The CDR3 spells CASSKLAGFNEQFF. The CDR3, as DNA: TGTGCCAGTAGTAAGCTAGCGGGGTTCAATGAGCAGTTCTTC.